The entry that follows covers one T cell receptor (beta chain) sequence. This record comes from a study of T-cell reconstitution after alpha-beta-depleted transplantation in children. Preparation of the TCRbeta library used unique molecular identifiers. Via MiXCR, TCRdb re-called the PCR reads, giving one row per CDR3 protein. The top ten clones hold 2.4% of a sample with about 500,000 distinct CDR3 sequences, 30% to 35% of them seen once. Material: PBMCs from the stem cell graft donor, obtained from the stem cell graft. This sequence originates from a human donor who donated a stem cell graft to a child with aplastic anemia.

The chain's CDR3 is CASSLQGEGYGYTF. The CDR3 DNA sequence: TGTGCCAGCAGTTTACAGGGGGAGGGTTATGGCTACACCTTC. This sequence joins TRBV12-3 or TRBV12-4 and TRBJ1-2, with 7 bases fitting TRBD1. The CDR3 loop spans 14 amino acids. V lost 2 bases and J lost 5; bases outside the gene matches: 5.